The TCR beta chain under discussion was sequenced for a study of OX40 agonist ivuxolimab in advanced cancers. Study context: The study reported partial responses in three patients: one hepatocellular carcinoma, two cutaneous melanoma.

A note on this clone: Its matching antigen is unknown.

Germline V gene data show CDR1 as SGHDT and CDR2 as YYEEEE. V lost 4 bases and J 3 bases, leaving 11 bases between the germline ends. This CDR3 contains 14 residues. Clones were read by immunoSEQ multiplex PCR, and TCRdb kept only the in-frame ones, dropping some. The data hold about 79,000 clones, with 94% observed a single time. The study, taken as a whole, reports: Compared with others, partial responders at 0.1-3.0 mg/kg displayed clonal expansion among the lowest. Dose levels from 0.1 to 3.0 mg/kg saw CD4+ and CD8+ blood T cells expand clonally by week 6.

Sequenced material: CD4+ or CD8+ T cells sorted from blood, taken in a trial of the OX40 agonist ivuxolimab. This chain links TRBV5-6 with TRBJ1-5; D not resolved. This sequence was found in an adult with an advanced solid tumor such as melanoma, head and neck, liver or kidney cancer. The CDR3, as DNA: TGTGCCAGCAGCCCCCTGGGAGCCAATCAGCCCCAGCATTTT. Encoded protein: CASSPLGANQPQHF. Looking up the rest from reference TRBV5-6 and TRBJ1-5 gives the full variable domain: DAGVTQSPTHLIKTRGQQVTLRCSPKSGHDTVSWYQQALGQGPQFIFQYYEEEERQRGNFPDRFSGHQFPNYSSELNVNALLLGDSALYLCASSPLGANQPQHFGDGTRLSIL.